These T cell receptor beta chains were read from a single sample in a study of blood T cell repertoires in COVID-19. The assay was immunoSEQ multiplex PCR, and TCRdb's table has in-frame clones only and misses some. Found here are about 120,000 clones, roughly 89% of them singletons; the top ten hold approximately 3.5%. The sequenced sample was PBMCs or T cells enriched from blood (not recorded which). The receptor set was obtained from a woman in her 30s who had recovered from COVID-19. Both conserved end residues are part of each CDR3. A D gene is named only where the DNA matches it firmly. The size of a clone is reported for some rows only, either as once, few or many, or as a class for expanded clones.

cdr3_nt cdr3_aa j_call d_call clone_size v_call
TGTGCCAGCACCCTAGCGGGAGGACGCAATGAGCAGTTCTTC CASTLAGGRNEQFF TRBJ2-1 TRBD2 . TRBV2
TGTGCCAGTAGTATATCGGGGAATCAGCCCCAGCATTTT CASSISGNQPQHF TRBJ1-5 . . TRBV19
TGTGCCAGCAGCCTAATCACAGATACGCAGTATTTT CASSLITDTQYF TRBJ2-3 . . TRBV5-5
TGTGCCAGCAGTCAGGGACAGGCCAGACTTTACCTAACGTACGAGCAGTACTTC CASSQGQARLYLTYEQYF TRBJ2-7 TRBD1 . TRBV6-2/TRBV6-3
TGTGCCAGCAGTGAGACTCGGACAGGGGAGGGCACTGAAGCTTTCTTT CASSETRTGEGTEAFF TRBJ1-1 TRBD1 . TRBV25-1
TGTGCCAGCAGTGGGCAGGGGATCTACGAGCAGTACTTC CASSGQGIYEQYF TRBJ2-7 . . TRBV2
TGTGCCAGTAGGGAAGGACAGGGACTTTATTATAGCAATCAGCCCCAGCATTTT CASREGQGLYYSNQPQHF TRBJ1-5 TRBD1 . TRBV19
TGTGCCAGTAGTATAGCGGCAGGGAACAATCAGCCCCAGCATTTT CASSIAAGNNQPQHF TRBJ1-5 . . TRBV19
TGTGCCAGCAGCTCCCCACCACAGGGTAGCACTGAAGCTTTCTTT CASSSPPQGSTEAFF TRBJ1-1 . . TRBV5-4
TGTGCCACCAGTGAATCAGGGCGTAACACCGGGGAGCTGTTTTTT CATSESGRNTGELFF TRBJ2-2 . . TRBV24-1
TGTGCCAGCAGCGTAGATGAGGGTGGCTATGGCTACACCTTC CASSVDEGGYGYTF TRBJ1-2 . few TRBV9
TGTGCCAGCAGCCAAGGATTTTTGGGGACAGGGATTAACTATGGCTACACCTTC CASSQGFLGTGINYGYTF TRBJ1-2 TRBD1 . TRBV4-2
TGCGCCAGCAGCCACGGACAGGGGGTGCCCTACGAGCAGTACTTC CASSHGQGVPYEQYF TRBJ2-7 TRBD1 few TRBV4-1
TGTGCCAGCAGCTTTCTCAGGCCCTTAGAAGCTTTCTTT CASSFLRPLEAFF TRBJ1-1 . . TRBV7-9
TGTGCCAGCAGCCGTACTAACAATGAGCAGTTCTTC CASSRTNNEQFF TRBJ2-1 . . TRBV7-9
TGTGCCAGCAGTTACTCGCCCACAGGCGCTTATGGCTACACCTTC CASSYSPTGAYGYTF TRBJ1-2 . . TRBV6-5
TGCGCCAGCAGCCAAGCGGGCAGGGGGCCTTCTGGGGCCAACGTCCTGACTTTC CASSQAGRGPSGANVLTF TRBJ2-6 TRBD1 . TRBV4-1
TGCAGTGCTAGTACCGGGAGCACAGATACGCAGTATTTT CSASTGSTDTQYF TRBJ2-3 . . TRBV20-1
TGCGCCAGCAGCCAAGCCCCGGGAGGTAGCACAGATACGCAGTATTTT CASSQAPGGSTDTQYF TRBJ2-3 TRBD2 . TRBV4-3
TGTGCCAGCAGTTTAGCGGCCCCCTACGAGCAGTACTTC CASSLAAPYEQYF TRBJ2-7 . . TRBV27
TGCGCCAGCAGCTTGGCCCTGAAGGGGGGCACAGATACGCAGTATTTT CASSLALKGGTDTQYF TRBJ2-3 . few TRBV5-1
TGTGCCTGGGCCACCGGGACAGGGGTTAATTCACCCCTCCACTTT CAWATGTGVNSPLHF TRBJ1-6 TRBD1 . TRBV30
TGCGCCAGCAGCCCAGGACAGCCAACCTACTCTGGGGCCAACGTCCTGACTTTC CASSPGQPTYSGANVLTF TRBJ2-6 . . TRBV5-1
TGTGCCAGCAGCCCCGACAGGGGATTAGCCAAAAACATTCAGTACTTC CASSPDRGLAKNIQYF TRBJ2-4 TRBD1 . TRBV7-2
TGTGCCAGTAGTCCCCCCCGGGCCAGGGTCTACAATGAGCAGTTCTTC CASSPPRARVYNEQFF TRBJ2-1 . . TRBV19
TGTGCCAGCAGTTTCCTAGCGGGGTTCAATGAGCAGTTCTTC CASSFLAGFNEQFF TRBJ2-1 TRBD2 . TRBV6-2/TRBV6-3
TGTGCCAGCAGCCCAGGGACTGCGAACACCGGGGAGCTGTTTTTT CASSPGTANTGELFF TRBJ2-2 . . TRBV11-2
TGTGCCAGCAGCCAGGCCGGGACAACTGGCTACACCTTC CASSQAGTTGYTF TRBJ1-2 . . TRBV4-2
TGTGCCAGCTCAGACAGGAGTGACGAGCAGTACTTC CASSDRSDEQYF TRBJ2-7 . . TRBV18
TGCGCCAGCAGCTTGCACAGGGGCCCCTCCTACGAGCAGTACTTC CASSLHRGPSYEQYF TRBJ2-7 TRBD1 . TRBV5-1
TGCGCCAGCAGCCAAGAGGGGGGACAGTACACAGATACGCAGTATTTT CASSQEGGQYTDTQYF TRBJ2-3 . . TRBV4-1
TGTGCCAGCTCACCCACGACAGGGGGCTCGAACACTGAAGCTTTCTTT CASSPTTGGSNTEAFF TRBJ1-1 TRBD1 . TRBV18
TGTGCCAGCATTCCGGGACAGTCAACCAGCTCCTATAATTCACCCCTCCACTTT CASIPGQSTSSYNSPLHF TRBJ1-6 TRBD1 . TRBV2
TGTGCCAGCAGGCAGGGGGCGCAAGAGACCCAGTACTTC CASRQGAQETQYF TRBJ2-5 TRBD1 . TRBV12-3/TRBV12-4
TGTGCCAGCAGCCAAGCACCGACTAGCGGGAGGGCCTACGAGCAGTACTTC CASSQAPTSGRAYEQYF TRBJ2-7 TRBD2 . TRBV4-2
TGTGCCAGCAGTGAAGGCCAGCGGGGCACCTACGAGCAGTACTTC CASSEGQRGTYEQYF TRBJ2-7 TRBD2 . TRBV2
TGTGCCAGCAGTTGGGGACAAAATCAGCCCCAGCATTTT CASSWGQNQPQHF TRBJ1-5 . . TRBV28
TGCGCCAGCAGCCAAGTGGGGGGGATTCGGTACGAGCAGTACTTC CASSQVGGIRYEQYF TRBJ2-7 TRBD2 . TRBV4-1
TGTGCCAGCAGCCAAGGTGTTAGGCCTAGCGGGGGCCTCACAGATACGCAGTATTTT CASSQGVRPSGGLTDTQYF TRBJ2-3 TRBD2 once TRBV3-1/TRBV3-2
TGTGCCAGCAGCTTATCGATTAGCGGGAGCGAGGAGACCCAGTACTTC CASSLSISGSEETQYF TRBJ2-5 TRBD2 . TRBV7-6
TGCGCCAGCAGCTTGGTTAGCGGGAGAGGGTACAATGAGCAGTTCTTC CASSLVSGRGYNEQFF TRBJ2-1 TRBD2 many TRBV5-1
TGTGCCAGCAGCCAAGGTGGGGCCGGCCCTAGCGGGAGCAAGACGTACGAGCAGTACTTC CASSQGGAGPSGSKTYEQYF TRBJ2-7 TRBD2 . TRBV6-2/TRBV6-3
TGTGCCAGCAGCCCACGGGACAGCTATGGCTACACCTTC CASSPRDSYGYTF TRBJ1-2 TRBD1 . TRBV7-9
TGTGCCTGGAGTGCTCAGTACGAGCAGTACTTC CAWSAQYEQYF TRBJ2-7 . many TRBV30
TGTGCCAGCAGCCCTAACCGGGCCACAGGGACTGAAGCTTTCTTT CASSPNRATGTEAFF TRBJ1-1 . . TRBV5-4
TGTGCCAGCAGTTACTCTCCCCTCTACGAGCAGTACTTC CASSYSPLYEQYF TRBJ2-7 . . TRBV6-5
TGTGCCAGCAGCCGGACCAACAGGGGCAATGAGCAGTTCTTC CASSRTNRGNEQFF TRBJ2-1 TRBD1 . TRBV4-2
TGCGCCAGCAGCCAAGATGCAGGGGTTGGGACTGAAGCTTTCTTT CASSQDAGVGTEAFF TRBJ1-1 . . TRBV4-3
TGTGCCAGCAGCCCGCGGATCTGGGGCAACTCCTACGAGCAGTACTTC CASSPRIWGNSYEQYF TRBJ2-7 . . TRBV9
TGTGCCAGCAGCGTGTCGGTAGCGGGAGCCCTGTACCAAGAGACCCAGTACTTC CASSVSVAGALYQETQYF TRBJ2-5 TRBD2 once TRBV9
TGTGCCACCAGTGATTTCTCGGCGGGTCATGAGCAGTTCTTC CATSDFSAGHEQFF TRBJ2-1 . . TRBV24-1
TGTGCCAGCTCCTCCCGGGACAGGATGGGCGAGCAGTACTTC CASSSRDRMGEQYF TRBJ2-7 . . TRBV21-1
TGTGCCAGCATTGGGGGGGGCGCGGCCAAAAACATTCAGTACTTC CASIGGGAAKNIQYF TRBJ2-4 . . TRBV28
TGTGCCACCAGTGAGCCCCCTCGGAGCGGTTCCTACAATGAGCAGTTCTTC CATSEPPRSGSYNEQFF TRBJ2-1 . . TRBV24-1
TGTGCCAGCAGTTTATATAGGGGGCCCTCCCGGGTCACTCAGCCCCAGCATTTT CASSLYRGPSRVTQPQHF TRBJ1-5 TRBD1 . TRBV27
TGTGCCAGCAGCCGAGGACAGGACCTCTCCTACGAGCAGTACTTC CASSRGQDLSYEQYF TRBJ2-7 TRBD1 . TRBV7-9
TGTGCCAGCACGACCCGGTCAGGGGCGCCTTTCTTT CASTTRSGAPFF TRBJ1-1 . few TRBV6-6
TGTGCCAGCAGTCGCGGGCCCGATGCCTCCTACGAGCAGTACTTC CASSRGPDASYEQYF TRBJ2-7 . . TRBV6-2/TRBV6-3